Reported below is one TCR beta chain. These data are taken from a study of shared T cell receptors in the human thymus. Measured with immunoSEQ multiplex PCR; TCRdb has only the in-frame clones, and not every one. Among 500,000 to 850,000 clones listed, about 89% were seen once. The CDR3 is 15 amino acids. Germline CDR1 reads SGDLS; CDR2 reads YYNGEE. J lost 8 bases, V lost 7 bases, and 12 bases had no gene match. The same specimen was also included in a second study, on human thymus T cells. This second study notes: Corrective cardiac operations yielded the resected thymus tissue. A high degree of thymic repertoire overlap among unrelated individuals was reported in related research.

The chain couples TRBV9 to TRBJ1-4; TRBD1 agrees at 9 bases. This sequence originates from a boy less than two years old with a congenital heart defect. The specimen sequenced was thymocytes. The CDR3 DNA sequence: TGTGCCAGCGCGTCCTCCGGGACAGGGACCGAAAAACTGTTTTTT. This sequence encodes CASASSGTGTEKLFF.